The next 27 T cell receptor beta chains were all read from a single sample in a study of cytomegalovirus exposure and HLA in healthy donors. Produced via immunoSEQ multiplex PCR; TCRdb's table is partial and in-frame only. The data contain about 130,000 clones, approximately 95% of them singletons. Material for sequencing was PBMCs. The origin of the receptors is a man aged 18 to 30 in good health and CMV-seronegative.

CDR3 bases: TGTGCCAGCAGTGAAGGGCCAGGGTGGTACGAGCAGTACTTC. It translates to CASSEGPGWYEQYF. The chain recombines TRBV25-1 with TRBJ2-7; TRBD1 is a possible D gene (5 bases). V gave up 2 bases and J gave up 4 bases, with 12 bases separating them. Germline loops: CDR1 MGHDK, CDR2 SYGVNS. The CDR3 contains 14 residues.

This rearrangement joins TRBV7-2 to TRBJ2-6; tentative D call: TRBD1 (5 bases). Trimming removed 4 bases from V and 0 bases from J, with 19 bases in between. Germline V CDR1 and CDR2: SGHTA, FQGNSA. This CDR3 comprises 19 residues. The CDR3 DNA reads TGTGCCAGCAGCTCAAAGCCAGGGATCTCGTTCTCTGGGGCCAACGTCCTGACTTTC. It is translated as CASSSKPGISFSGANVLTF.

V gene TRBV27 combines with J gene TRBJ2-1, with a tentative D call TRBD2 (6 bases). From germline, CDR1 is MNHEY and CDR2 SMNVEV (reference sequence). The CDR3 is 15 residues long. V lost 1 base and J lost 7, with 14 bases in between. The DNA of the CDR3 is TGTGCCAGCAGTTTATTTTGGACTACGTTAAATGAGCAGTTCTTC. Protein product: CASSLFWTTLNEQFF.

Only one count was recorded for this clone. The CDR3 sequence: CASSLTTSSGRARETQYF. CDR3 nucleotide sequence: TGTGCCAGCAGCTTAACGACTTCGAGCGGGAGGGCCCGGGAGACCCAGTACTTC. J is TRBJ2-5 and V is TRBV11-2; the match to TRBD2 covers 10 bases. This CDR3 has 18 residues. J lost 5 bases, V lost 2 bases, and 14 bases had no gene match. Per germline, CDR1 SGHAT and CDR2 FQNNGV.

The chain uses TRBV7-3 and TRBJ2-1, with TRBD2 matching 10 bases. The germline V gene encodes CDR1 SGHTA and CDR2 FQGTGA. This CDR3 is 15 amino acids long. With V trimmed by 5 bases and J by 9 bases, 10 bases remained unmatched. CDR3 sequence: CASSPGLAGVGEQFF. Here the CDR3 DNA reads TGTGCCAGCAGCCCGGGGCTAGCGGGAGTCGGTGAGCAGTTCTTC.

DNA for the CDR3: TGTGCCAGCAGCCTTGGGACACAGAATGAGCAGTTCTTC. Protein product: CASSLGTQNEQFF. V and J are TRBV5-4 and TRBJ2-1, with D maybe TRBD1 (6 bases). This CDR3 spans 13 amino acids. Germline CDR1 is SGHNT and CDR2 is YYREEE (reference sequence). The V end was cut by 4 bases, the J end by 7 bases, with 12 bases between. Filled out from reference TRBV5-4 and TRBJ2-1, the complete variable domain reads ETGVTQSPTHLIKTRGQQVTLRCSSQSGHNTVSWYQQALGQGPQFIFQYYREEENGRGNFPPRFSGLQFPNYSSELNVNALELDDSALYLCASSLGTQNEQFFGPGTRLTVL.

The chain uses TRBV7-2 and TRBJ1-1; D is unresolved. The V and J ends lost 1 base and 0 bases respectively, with 12 bases between them. From germline, CDR1 is SGHTA and CDR2 FQGNSA. The CDR3 runs 16 residues. In DNA, the CDR3 is TGTGCCAGCAGCTTAGGTAGCAGCCCAATGAACACTGAAGCTTTCTTT. It specifies CASSLGSSPMNTEAFF.

The chain is built from TRBV23-1 and TRBJ2-5, with TRBD1 matching 11 bases. TRBV23-1 is known as an ORF, though its function is uncertain. CDR3 length equals 15 residues. The V segment lost 8 bases and the J segment 3 bases; nucleotides outside the gene matches: 8. CDR3 residues: CASLKPGQGEETQYF. In DNA, the CDR3 is TGCGCCAGCCTAAAGCCGGGACAGGGGGAAGAGACCCAGTACTTC.

This chain uses TRBV30 with TRBJ2-7, with a possible D match to TRBD2 (6 bases). CDR1 and CDR2 (germline): GTSNPN, SVGIG (reference sequence). The CDR3 runs to 14 residues. With 1 base removed from V and 3 bases from J, the gap between germline ends came to 13 bases. CDR3 in amino acids: CAWSERRESYEQYF. The CDR3 region has the DNA TGTGCCTGGAGTGAAAGGAGGGAAAGCTACGAGCAGTACTTC.

V is TRBV28 and J is TRBJ1-2, with TRBD1 matching over 7 bases. V shed 6 bases and J 5 bases; nucleotides not matched to a gene: 3. The CDR3 extends over 12 amino acids. Per the germline V gene, CDR1 is MDHEN and CDR2 is SYDVKM. The CDR3 region is CASRTTGYGYTF. For the CDR3, the DNA is TGTGCCAGCAGGACGACAGGGTATGGCTACACCTTC.

This chain joins TRBV27 and TRBJ2-7; D possibly corresponds to TRBD2 (6 bases). Per germline, CDR1 MNHEY and CDR2 SMNVEV (reference sequence). The CDR3 contains 14 residues. Trimming left V 2 bases short and J 6 bases short, with 14 bases between. Here the CDR3 reads CASSLSWDFSEQYF. CDR3 DNA sequence: TGTGCCAGCAGTTTAAGCTGGGACTTTTCCGAGCAGTACTTC.

The J gene is TRBJ1-3, the V gene TRBV18; possibly TRBD1 for D (6 bases). Germline loops: CDR1 KGHSH, CDR2 LQKENI. Trimming pared 3 bases from V and 4 bases from J, leaving 10 bases between. CDR3 length: 14 residues. In DNA, the CDR3 is TGTGCCAGCTCACCCGGGACAACAGGAAACACCATATATTTT. Translating gives CASSPGTTGNTIYF.

The chain joins TRBV29-1 to TRBJ2-1, with D maybe TRBD1 (5 bases). The germline V and J ends were trimmed by 4 bases and 5 bases, with 9 bases remaining between them. The CDR3 extends over 12 amino acids. From germline, CDR1 is SQVTM and CDR2 ANQGSEA. This CDR3 reads CSVAVTDNEQFF. The CDR3, as DNA: TGCAGCGTTGCTGTGACAGACAATGAGCAGTTCTTC.

The V and J genes are TRBV9 and TRBJ2-5; 12 bases fit TRBD2. CDR1 SGDLS and CDR2 YYNGEE come from the germline V gene. Germline trimming cut 0 bases from V and 4 bases from J; bases unmatched to any gene: 7. CDR3 length: 17 amino acids. CDR3 region: CASSVEGLAGLRETQYF. For the CDR3, the DNA is TGTGCCAGCAGCGTAGAAGGACTAGCGGGACTACGAGAGACCCAGTACTTC.

The chain combines TRBV18 with TRBJ2-3, with TRBD1 identical over 7 bases. The ends lost 3 bases at V and 0 bases at J; junction bases unmatched: 3. The CDR3 covers 15 residues. CDR1 is KGHSH and CDR2 is LQKENI in the germline V gene. The CDR3 DNA is TGTGCCAGCTCACCCTGGACAGGTAGCACAGATACGCAGTATTTT. Translated: CASSPWTGSTDTQYF.

The gene calls are TRBV18 and TRBJ2-1, with 11 bases identical to TRBD2. Germline V CDR1 and CDR2: KGHSH, LQKENI. The CDR3 totals 16 residues. The trim removed 3 bases at V and 3 bases at J, leaving 4 bases unmatched. The CDR3 reads CASSPGLAVFYNEQFF. The CDR3 DNA is TGTGCCAGCTCACCGGGACTAGCGGTATTCTACAATGAGCAGTTCTTC.

The V and J genes are TRBV9 and TRBJ1-2; a possible D gene is TRBD1 (5 bases). Trimming stripped 0 bases from V and 3 bases from J, with 9 bases between. Per the germline V gene, CDR1 is SGDLS and CDR2 is YYNGEE. This CDR3 has 14 residues. Here the CDR3 reads CASSVGGTDYGYTF. DNA of the CDR3: TGTGCCAGCAGCGTAGGCGGGACGGACTATGGCTACACCTTC.

The V and J genes are TRBV5-8 and TRBJ2-7; no reliable D call. Germline V CDR1 and CDR2: SGHTS, YDEGEE. V shed 4 bases and J shed 3 bases, with 8 bases lying between them. The CDR3 is 12 amino acids. The CDR3 spells CASSPLIYEQYF. The CDR3 DNA reads as TGTGCCAGCAGCCCGCTAATCTACGAGCAGTACTTC.

J is TRBJ1-5 and V is TRBV6-5; D is uncertain. The CDR3 has 14 amino acids. Trimming shortened V by 0 bases and J by 9 bases, and 12 bases separated the two germline ends. Germline V gene lookup returns CDR1 MNHEY and CDR2 SVGAGI. The CDR3 protein is CASSYSKAQRPQHF. CDR3 DNA sequence: TGTGCCAGCAGTTACTCGAAAGCACAGAGGCCCCAGCATTTT.

This clone has more than one count but fewer than ten. This chain connects TRBV19 to TRBJ1-5; 8 nucleotides align to TRBD1. Looked up from germline, CDR1 is LNHDA and CDR2 is SQIVND (reference sequence). The CDR3 runs 16 residues. V shed 5 bases, J shed 4 bases, and the junction held 10 bases outside the gene matches. This CDR3 reads CASSGIPGQANQPQHF. The CDR3 DNA reads TGTGCCAGTAGTGGTATCCCGGGACAGGCTAATCAGCCCCAGCATTTT.

The CDR3 DNA reads as TGTGCCAGCAGTGTGAGCGGGAGGAACACAGATACGCAGTATTTT. Translating gives CASSVSGRNTDTQYF. This chain joins TRBV2 and TRBJ2-3, with TRBD2 matching 9 bases. Germline V lookup: CDR1 SNHLY, CDR2 FYNNEI. The ends lost 4 bases at V and 2 bases at J; junction bases unmatched: 4. The CDR3 loop spans 15 amino acids.

This chain uses TRBV29-1 with TRBJ2-7, with TRBD2 identical over 9 bases. The V gene end was trimmed by 3 bases and the J gene end by 1 base; junction bases not matched to a gene: 4. The CDR3 spans 14 residues. CDR1 is SQVTM and CDR2 is ANQGSEA in the germline V gene. The CDR3 bases are TGCAGCGTTGATATTAGCGGGAGTTCCTACGAGCAGTACTTC. Translated, it gives CSVDISGSSYEQYF.

This sequence joins TRBV2 and TRBJ2-7, with a tentative D call TRBD1 (5 bases). CDR3 length: 12 residues. Trimming removed 4 bases from V and 5 bases from J, with 9 bases in between. Germline-derived CDR1 and CDR2 are SNHLY and FYNNEI. The CDR3 spells CASSGGGHEQYF. In nucleotides, the CDR3 is TGTGCCAGCAGTGGGGGCGGACACGAGCAGTACTTC.

The V call is TRBV7-9, the J call TRBJ2-7; TRBD2 matches at 9 bases. This CDR3 contains 14 residues. Per the germline V gene, CDR1 is SEHNR and CDR2 is FQNEAQ (reference sequence). V trimming: 5 bases; J trimming: 2 bases; junction bases outside the gene matches: 4. CDR3 region: CASSRTSVPYEQYF. DNA of the CDR3: TGTGCCAGCAGCAGGACTAGCGTACCCTACGAGCAGTACTTC.

J is TRBJ1-5 and V is TRBV19, with TRBD1 matching over 8 bases. This CDR3 spans 12 amino acids. V lost 8 bases and J lost 6; bases outside the gene matches: 3. In germline, CDR1 is LNHDA, CDR2 SQIVND (reference sequence). The CDR3 nucleotides read TGTGCCAGTCAGGACAGGGCTCAGCCCCAGCATTTT. Residues: CASQDRAQPQHF.

The chain links TRBV5-4 to TRBJ2-5; no definite D call. V lost 4 bases, J lost 5 bases, and 12 bases lay in between. In germline, CDR1 is SGHNT, CDR2 YYREEE (reference sequence). The CDR3 extends over 13 amino acids. The CDR3 is CASSSNLEETQYF. The CDR3 DNA is TGTGCCAGCAGCAGCAATTTGGAGGAGACCCAGTACTTC. Based on the CDR3 plus reference TRBV5-4 and TRBJ2-5, the full variable domain is ETGVTQSPTHLIKTRGQQVTLRCSSQSGHNTVSWYQQALGQGPQFIFQYYREEENGRGNFPPRFSGLQFPNYSSELNVNALELDDSALYLCASSSNLEETQYFGPGTRLLVL.

This clone was found once. The genes are TRBV6-6 and TRBJ1-1; TRBD1 aligns across 7 bases. CDR3 length: 12 residues. The V gene's germline CDR1 is MNHNY and CDR2 SVGAGI (reference sequence). The trim removed 10 bases at V and 4 bases at J, leaving 6 bases unmatched. DNA of the CDR3: TGTGCCACCCGGGACAGCGTCACTGAAGCTTTCTTT. Amino acid sequence: CATRDSVTEAFF.